This paragraph covers one TCR beta chain sequence. Its specificity is unknown. The data were obtained in a study of blood T cells in healthy people across ages. General study findings and limits: A roughly linear age-dependent decrease characterized TCR beta diversity per million T cells.

Primed by a sample-barcoded 5' primer and a J-beta primer mix, a second PCR proceeded for about 6 to 12 cycles. TCRdb used MiXCR to reprocess the 5' RACE reads, holding one entry per CDR3 protein. The sample comprises about 1.1 million distinct CDR3 sequences, less than 45% of which are singletons, and approximately 14% rests with the top ten. Trimming removed 6 bases from V and 1 base from J, with 13 bases in between. This CDR3 is built from 15 residues. Germline V gene lookup returns CDR1 MNHEY and CDR2 SVGEGT. The sample was blood. V is TRBV6-2 or TRBV6-3 and J is TRBJ1-5; D is ambiguous. The TCR comes from a man aged 18-30 years in good health. In DNA form, the CDR3 reads TGTGCCAGCAGCCATATCGACCGGAGCAATCAGCCCCAGCATTTT. Translated: CASSHIDRSNQPQHF.